This paragraph covers one T cell receptor (beta chain) sequence. These data are taken from a study of T cell changes during pregnancy in multiple sclerosis. The protocol was immunoSEQ multiplex PCR, while the TCRdb copy is restricted to in-frame clones and leaves out a portion. Of about 47,000 clones in the sample, 85% to 95% were seen once. V dropped 5 bases and J dropped 2; count of bases not matched to a gene: 5. CDR3 size: 15 residues. The germline V gene encodes CDR1 SGHTA and CDR2 FQGTGA. The material was peripheral blood, obtained after pregnancy. This chain links TRBV7-3 with TRBJ2-3; 9 positions agree with TRBD1. The receptor comes from a female donor with multiple sclerosis, enrolled in a pregnancy study. For the CDR3, the DNA is TGTGCCAGCAGCCAGGGACAGGGCTACACAGATACGCAGTATTTT. Translation gives CASSQGQGYTDTQYF.